The entry that follows covers one T cell receptor (beta chain) sequence. The data stem from a study of blood T cells in healthy people across ages. For the study at large: When template switching was applied, about one barcoded beta molecule was captured per two T cells.

Using a J-beta primer mix together with a sample-barcoded 5' primer, a second PCR was run for about 6 to 11 cycles. TCRdb reprocessed the 5' RACE reads with MiXCR, giving one entry per CDR3 protein. There are roughly 1.5 million distinct CDR3 sequences in the sample; 40% to 45% occur only once, and roughly 3.7% lies in the top ten. This CDR3 is built from 15 residues. CDR1 and CDR2 (germline): SEHNR, FQNEAQ (reference sequence). V gave up 7 bases and J gave up 2 bases, with 17 bases separating them. The sequenced sample was blood. The J gene is TRBJ1-2, the V gene TRBV7-9; no definite D call. The receptor comes from a woman between 18 and 30 years old in good health. This chain's CDR3 is CASTPGPMGNYGYTF. The CDR3 DNA follows: TGTGCCAGCACCCCCGGGCCAATGGGGAACTATGGCTACACCTTC.